Presented here are 23 T cell receptor beta chains from one specimen sequenced in a study of siplizumab effects on memory and regulatory T cells. Generated by immunoSEQ multiplex PCR, the TCRdb table keeps only in-frame clones and is missing some. The sample lists about 98,000 clones, roughly 90% occurring once. Sample: CD4+ T cells sorted from blood. Every receptor here comes from a human donor in good health.

The J gene is TRBJ1-5, the V gene TRBV2, with 7 bases that match TRBD1. The CDR3 contains 13 residues. Trimming cost V 8 bases and J 6 bases; bases outside gene matches: 7. Germline loops: CDR1 SNHLY, CDR2 FYNNEI. The CDR3 sequence is CASGIAGGQPQHF. CDR3 DNA: TGTGCCAGCGGGATCGCAGGGGGTCAGCCCCAGCATTTT.

The V and J genes are TRBV6-5 and TRBJ1-2; D possibly corresponds to TRBD1 (6 bases). The CDR3 is 13 residues long. Trimming stripped 7 bases from V and 5 bases from J, with 14 bases between. Germline-derived CDR1 and CDR2 are MNHEY and SVGAGI. CDR3: CASIRGAGYGYTF. CDR3 sequence (DNA): TGTGCCAGCATCCGGGGGGCTGGGTATGGCTACACCTTC.

The chain links TRBV7-3 to TRBJ2-5, with a possible D match to TRBD2 (6 bases). V lost 1 base to trimming and J lost 1 base, with 13 bases between them. This CDR3 has 16 residues. Germline V gene sequence: CDR1 SGHTA, CDR2 FQGTGA. The CDR3 coding sequence is TGTGCCAGCAGCTTAAATGGGATGGGAGGCCAAGAGACCCAGTACTTC. Translating gives CASSLNGMGGQETQYF.

This clone was recorded once. The rearrangement links TRBV14 to TRBJ1-2; no clear D gene. The CDR3 has 18 amino acids. Germline V CDR1 and CDR2: SGHDN, FVKESK. With 4 bases removed from V and 4 bases from J, the gap between germline ends came to 25 bases. DNA for the CDR3: TGTGCCAGCAGCCCCACGATTCTGCCTTCTGGCATTAGCTATGGCTACACCTTC. It translates to CASSPTILPSGISYGYTF. The full variable domain, completed using reference TRBV14 and TRBJ1-2, is EAGVTQFPSHSVIEKGQTVTLRCDPISGHDNLYWYRRVMGKEIKFLLHFVKESKQDESGMPNNRFLAERTGGTYSTLKVQPAELEDSGVYFCASSPTILPSGISYGYTFGSGTRLTVV.

The chain carries TRBV20-1 and TRBJ1-1, with TRBD1 as a possible D gene (5 bases). V shed 3 bases and J shed 7 bases, with 9 bases lying between them. The CDR3 extends over 11 amino acids. Looked up from germline, CDR1 is DFQATT and CDR2 is SNEGSKA (reference sequence). The CDR3 nucleotides read TGCAGTGCTAGGGGGACCAATGAAGCTTTCTTT. This codes for CSARGTNEAFF.

The chain combines TRBV11-2 with TRBJ2-2, with 8 bases aligning to TRBD1. J gave up 7 bases and V 6 bases, and 10 bases lay outside the gene matches. In germline, CDR1 is SGHAT, CDR2 FQNNGV. This CDR3 is built from 15 residues. CDR3 protein: CASRTIRGRDGELFF. The CDR3 bases are TGTGCCAGCAGAACGATCAGGGGGCGCGACGGGGAGCTGTTTTTT.

The chain couples TRBV19 to TRBJ2-7, with 11 bases aligning to TRBD2. The CDR3 totals 16 residues. The germline gives CDR1 LNHDA, CDR2 SQIVND (reference sequence). V trimming: 5 bases; J trimming: 0 bases; junction bases outside the gene matches: 6. The CDR3 nucleotides are TGTGCCAGTAGTTCGAAAACTAGCGGGAGCTCCTACGAGCAGTACTTC. It is translated as CASSSKTSGSSYEQYF.

The chain links TRBV10-3 to TRBJ1-5; no reliable D call. The CDR3 length is 13 residues. The germline V gene encodes CDR1 ENHRY and CDR2 SYGVKD. The V and J ends lost 6 bases and 6 bases respectively, with 12 bases between them. The CDR3 reads CAIRESVGQPQHF. For the CDR3, the DNA is TGTGCCATCAGGGAAAGCGTCGGTCAGCCCCAGCATTTT.

The chain combines TRBV14 with TRBJ2-7; D is possibly TRBD2 (5 bases). The CDR3 sequence is 12 residues long. CDR1 and CDR2 from the germline V gene are SGHDN and FVKESK. V lost 3 bases, J lost 9 bases, and 12 bases lay in between. CDR3 residues: CASSQVGRGQYF. CDR3 in DNA: TGTGCCAGCAGCCAGGTTGGCCGGGGGCAGTACTTC.

In this sample, this clone turned up once. This sequence joins TRBV6-1 and TRBJ2-7, with 7 bases identical to TRBD1. Germline assignment: CDR1 MNHNS and CDR2 SASEGT. The CDR3 runs to 14 residues. Losses at the gene ends were 4 bases for V and 4 bases for J; bases not matched to a gene: 7. CDR3 amino acids: CASSVGLQGYEQYF. DNA of the CDR3: TGTGCCAGCAGTGTGGGGCTACAGGGGTACGAGCAGTACTTC.

The V gene is TRBV5-1, the J gene TRBJ2-1; D is perhaps TRBD2 (7 bases). V lost 7 bases and J 8 bases, leaving 28 bases between the germline ends. The germline gives CDR1 SGHRS, CDR2 YFSETQ. The CDR3 contains 17 residues. The CDR3 is CASFYTLGGGSQDEQFF. The CDR3 DNA is TGCGCCAGCTTTTACACTCTTGGGGGCGGGAGTCAGGATGAGCAGTTCTTC.

This chain uses TRBV11-2 with TRBJ1-1; D call uncertain. Looked up from germline, CDR1 is SGHAT and CDR2 is FQNNGV. The CDR3 spans 14 residues. The V gene lost 6 bases and the J gene lost 4 bases, with 15 bases spanning the gap. The CDR3 sequence is CASRSGGKGTEAFF. The CDR3, as DNA: TGTGCCAGCAGGTCTGGCGGTAAGGGCACTGAAGCTTTCTTT.

This chain uses TRBV19 with TRBJ2-3, with 7 bases that match TRBD1. The V and J ends lost 8 bases and 5 bases, in that order; junction bases with no gene match: 7. From germline, CDR1 is LNHDA and CDR2 SQIVND (reference sequence). The CDR3 loop spans 13 amino acids. CDR3 region: CASGGQVGDTQYF. The CDR3 coding sequence is TGTGCCAGTGGCGGACAGGTGGGAGATACGCAGTATTTT.

V usage is TRBV6-1 and J usage is TRBJ1-1, with D perhaps TRBD1 (6 bases). V was clipped by 5 bases and J by 0 bases, with 10 bases between them. Looked up from germline, CDR1 is MNHNS and CDR2 is SASEGT. The CDR3 totals 14 residues. CDR3 nucleotides: TGTGCCAGCAGTAGGACAGCCGTGAACACTGAAGCTTTCTTT. Translated: CASSRTAVNTEAFF.

The rearrangement links TRBV28 to TRBJ1-1; weak D call: TRBD1 (6 bases). The CDR3 loop spans 14 amino acids. Trimming stripped 7 bases from V and 0 bases from J, with 12 bases between. Germline V gene lookup returns CDR1 MDHEN and CDR2 SYDVKM. The CDR3 reads CASTRTAMNTEAFF. CDR3 DNA: TGTGCCAGCACGAGGACAGCTATGAACACTGAAGCTTTCTTT.

The V gene is TRBV27, the J gene TRBJ2-3; D not certain. CDR3 length: 15 residues. V shed 6 bases and J shed 4 bases, with 17 bases lying between them. The germline V gene encodes CDR1 MNHEY and CDR2 SMNVEV (reference sequence). The CDR3 DNA is TGTGCCAGCAGCCGCCGATTCTCCCCCCCAGATACGCAGTATTTT. Protein: CASSRRFSPPDTQYF.

The chain employs TRBV27 and TRBJ2-6; perhaps TRBD2 as D (5 bases). Trimming removed 8 bases at V and 3 bases at J, with 11 bases between. Germline V lookup: CDR1 MNHEY, CDR2 SMNVEV (reference sequence). This CDR3 has 14 residues. CDR3 DNA: TGTGCCAGCCTCGATACTAGTGGGGCCAACGTCCTGACTTTC. This gives the protein CASLDTSGANVLTF. The entire variable domain, with the rest obtained from reference TRBV27 and TRBJ2-6, is as follows: EAQVTQNPRYLITVTGKKLTVTCSQNMNHEYMSWYRQDPGLGLRQIYYSMNVEVTDKGDVPEGYKVSRKEKRNFPLILESPSPNQTSLYFCASLDTSGANVLTFGAGSRLTVL.

The chain is built from TRBV9 and TRBJ2-1, with a weak D call TRBD2 (6 bases). Trimming took 4 bases from V and 2 from J, leaving 13 bases between them. The V gene's germline CDR1 is SGDLS and CDR2 YYNGEE. The CDR3 has 15 amino acids. The CDR3 reads CASSHSGEPYNEQFF. Here the CDR3 DNA reads TGTGCCAGCAGCCATTCGGGAGAACCCTACAATGAGCAGTTCTTC.

The chain combines TRBV15 with TRBJ2-3; 10 nucleotides agree with TRBD2. Germline V gene lookup returns CDR1 LNHNV and CDR2 YYDKDF (reference sequence). Trimming at V came to 1 base and at J to 3 bases, leaving 13 bases not matched to a gene. CDR3 length: 19 amino acids. As DNA, the CDR3 is TGTGCCACCAGCAGAGTGGGTCTAGCGGGAGATGGGAAGACAGATACGCAGTATTTT. It specifies CATSRVGLAGDGKTDTQYF.

CDR3 nucleotides: TGTGCCAGCAGTGACCTGGGTAAAAACATTCAGTACTTC. As protein: CASSDLGKNIQYF. The rearrangement joins TRBV28 to TRBJ2-4; D is unclear. Trimming pared 5 bases from V and 4 bases from J, leaving 9 bases between. The CDR3 contains 13 residues. Germline CDR1 reads MDHEN; CDR2 reads SYDVKM.

The chain links TRBV7-9 to TRBJ1-2; weak D call: TRBD1 (5 bases). With 5 bases removed from V and 8 bases from J, the gap between germline ends came to 21 bases. The CDR3 has 15 residues. Germline assignment: CDR1 SEHNR and CDR2 FQNEAQ (reference sequence). In DNA form, the CDR3 reads TGTGCCAGCAGCCTCGTACAGGCGCTGGTCGACGGCTACACCTTC. This codes for CASSLVQALVDGYTF. The whole variable domain, remainder taken from reference TRBV7-9 and TRBJ1-2, is DTGVSQNPRHKITKRGQNVTFRCDPISEHNRLYWYRQTLGQGPEFLTYFQNEAQLEKSRLLSDRFSAERPKGSFSTLEIQRTEQGDSAMYLCASSLVQALVDGYTFGSGTRLTVV.

The V call is TRBV28, the J call TRBJ2-1, with a possible D match to TRBD2 (6 bases). The CDR3 contains 15 residues. Germline-derived CDR1 and CDR2 are MDHEN and SYDVKM. The V and J ends lost 4 bases and 3 bases respectively, with 13 bases between them. In DNA, the CDR3 is TGTGCCAGCAGTTCCATGACTAGAATCTACAATGAGCAGTTCTTC. This encodes CASSSMTRIYNEQFF.

This clone was found once. The CDR3 spells CAIKGGTQAGGSYEQYF. CDR3 sequence (DNA): TGTGCCATCAAGGGGGGTACGCAGGCGGGAGGCTCCTACGAGCAGTACTTC. This chain uses TRBV10-3 with TRBJ2-7; 8 bases map to TRBD2. This CDR3 has 17 residues. Germline V gene data show CDR1 as ENHRY and CDR2 as SYGVKD. Trimming took 7 bases from V and 0 from J; bases not matched to a gene: 14.